These 30 T cell receptor beta chains were all obtained from the same sample, sequenced in a study of T cell responses to AZD1222 COVID-19 vaccine. Clones were read by immunoSEQ multiplex PCR, and TCRdb kept only the in-frame ones, dropping some. The data show about 120,000 clones, over 75% seen once. Sequenced here: peripheral blood, sampled on day 0 of AZD1222 vaccination. The receptors derive from an adult in good health.

The chain combines TRBV9 with TRBJ2-3, with TRBD2 matching 14 bases. Looked up from germline, CDR1 is SGDLS and CDR2 is YYNGEE. The J segment lost 3 bases and the V segment lost 1 base, leaving 4 bases of the junction unmatched. This CDR3 is 17 amino acids long. The CDR3 sequence: CASSVTGTSGGTDTQYF. The CDR3 nucleotides are TGTGCCAGCAGCGTAACCGGGACTAGCGGGGGTACAGATACGCAGTATTTT.

Only a few counts were recorded for this clone. The rearrangement joins TRBV7-9 to TRBJ2-7, with D perhaps matching TRBD2 (5 bases). Germline loops: CDR1 SEHNR, CDR2 FQNEAQ (reference sequence). This CDR3 has 17 amino acids. V dropped 5 bases and J dropped 3 bases, with 23 bases sitting between them. This CDR3 reads CASSHLNPARGFYEQYF. In DNA form, the CDR3 reads TGTGCCAGCAGCCACCTTAACCCAGCCCGGGGTTTCTACGAGCAGTACTTC. Full variable domain (rest looked up from reference TRBV7-9 and TRBJ2-7): DTGVSQNPRHKITKRGQNVTFRCDPISEHNRLYWYRQTLGQGPEFLTYFQNEAQLEKSRLLSDRFSAERPKGSFSTLEIQRTEQGDSAMYLCASSHLNPARGFYEQYFGPGTRLTVT.

The chain uses TRBV13 and TRBJ2-5; no reliable D call. CDR1 PRHDT and CDR2 FYEKMQ come from the germline V gene (reference sequence). The V gene lost 0 bases and the J gene lost 3 bases, with 8 bases spanning the gap. The CDR3 loop spans 14 amino acids. The CDR3 DNA reads TGTGCCAGCAGCTTAGGACCCCCAAAAGAGACCCAGTACTTC. Encoded protein: CASSLGPPKETQYF.

The chain couples TRBV29-1 to TRBJ1-1; D gene unclear. The V gene lost 7 bases and the J gene lost 1 base, with 10 bases spanning the gap. The CDR3 spans 12 residues. The V gene's germline CDR1 is SQVTM and CDR2 ANQGSEA. The CDR3 region is CSALASNTEAFF. The CDR3, as DNA: TGCAGCGCCCTCGCGTCGAACACTGAAGCTTTCTTT.

The gene calls are TRBV7-3 and TRBJ2-3, with D unresolved. The CDR3 totals 14 residues. Per the germline V gene, CDR1 is SGHTA and CDR2 is FQGTGA. V shed 5 bases and J shed 0 bases, with 9 bases lying between them. CDR3: CASSPGPSTDTQYF. The CDR3 DNA is TGTGCCAGCAGCCCCGGCCCGAGCACAGATACGCAGTATTTT.

The genes are TRBV6-2 or TRBV6-3 and TRBJ2-7, with D maybe TRBD2 (5 bases). V was cut by 0 bases and J by 3 bases, with 9 bases left in between. The CDR3 extends over 14 amino acids. Germline-derived CDR1 and CDR2 are MNHEY and SVGEGT. The CDR3 sequence: CASSYSSAGYEQYF. In nucleotides, the CDR3 is TGTGCCAGCAGTTACTCCTCCGCGGGCTACGAGCAGTACTTC.

The V gene is TRBV19, the J gene TRBJ2-7; TRBD1 might be the D (5 bases). The germline gives CDR1 LNHDA, CDR2 SQIVND (reference sequence). This CDR3 has 12 residues. Trimming shortened V by 10 bases and J by 9 bases, and 19 bases separated the two germline ends. This chain's CDR3 is CATLTAGDVQYF. The CDR3 nucleotides are TGTGCCACCCTGACAGCCGGCGACGTGCAGTACTTC.

The J gene is TRBJ2-7, the V gene TRBV28, with 8 positions matching TRBD1. Germline CDR1 and CDR2: MDHEN and SYDVKM. Germline trimming cut 5 bases from V and 3 bases from J; bases unmatched to any gene: 6. The CDR3 runs 14 residues. CDR3 in DNA: TGTGCCAGCAGTCGACAGGGGTCAGGCTACGAGCAGTACTTC. Its protein product is CASSRQGSGYEQYF.

The chain combines TRBV12-3 or TRBV12-4 with TRBJ1-1; the D gene is possibly TRBD1 (6 bases). This CDR3 has 12 amino acids. The germline V and J ends were trimmed by 6 bases and 10 bases, with 15 bases remaining between them. The CDR3 is CASSLTGLIAFF. CDR3 coding DNA: TGTGCCAGCAGCCTAACAGGGTTGATAGCTTTCTTT.

The chain couples TRBV20-1 to TRBJ1-2; D is undetermined. V lost 3 bases and J 4 bases, leaving 12 bases between the germline ends. Germline loops: CDR1 DFQATT, CDR2 SNEGSKA (reference sequence). This CDR3 has 13 residues. The CDR3 sequence is CSASKPMGYGYTF. The CDR3 DNA reads TGCAGTGCTAGTAAACCAATGGGCTATGGCTACACCTTC.

This chain uses TRBV30 with TRBJ1-2, with D possibly being TRBD1 (5 bases). Germline V CDR1 and CDR2: GTSNPN, SVGIG (reference sequence). Trimming took off 2 bases at V and 8 bases at J, with 15 bases between the two ends. This CDR3 contains 13 residues. The CDR3 nucleotides are TGTGCCTGGAGTCCCCCCCCACGGGGGGGCTACACCTTC. Translating gives CAWSPPPRGGYTF.

This clone was seen only a few times. The chain uses TRBV14 and TRBJ2-3; TRBD2 aligns across 10 bases. The CDR3 is made up of 16 amino acids. From germline, CDR1 is SGHDN and CDR2 FVKESK. The trim removed 1 base at V and 6 bases at J, leaving 7 bases unmatched. The CDR3 sequence: CASSQAASGGWDTQYF. The CDR3 DNA follows: TGTGCCAGCAGCCAAGCGGCTAGCGGGGGCTGGGATACGCAGTATTTT. Full variable domain (remainder filled in from reference TRBV14 and TRBJ2-3): EAGVTQFPSHSVIEKGQTVTLRCDPISGHDNLYWYRRVMGKEIKFLLHFVKESKQDESGMPNNRFLAERTGGTYSTLKVQPAELEDSGVYFCASSQAASGGWDTQYFGPGTRLTVL.

The chain is built from TRBV6-4 and TRBJ2-7; D not resolved. CDR1 and CDR2 from the germline V gene are MRHNA and SNTAGT. The CDR3 sequence is 17 residues long. V lost 0 bases and J lost 0, with 15 bases in between. The CDR3 nucleotides are TGTGCCAGCAGTGACTCCTACCGGACGAAAAGCTCCTACGAGCAGTACTTC. This codes for CASSDSYRTKSSYEQYF.

The chain employs TRBV5-6 and TRBJ1-1; a possible D gene is TRBD1 (5 bases). V lost 5 bases to trimming and J lost 0 bases, with 14 bases between them. The CDR3 spans 15 residues. The V gene's germline CDR1 is SGHDT and CDR2 YYEEEE. CDR3 protein: CASRAMRGMNTEAFF. The DNA for the CDR3 is TGTGCCAGCAGGGCCATGAGGGGCATGAACACTGAAGCTTTCTTT.

This chain links TRBV11-3 with TRBJ1-1; 9 bases are a match to TRBD1. Trimming at V came to 3 bases and at J to 4 bases, leaving 3 bases not matched to a gene. The CDR3 contains 14 residues. Germline-derived CDR1 and CDR2 are SGHNT and YENEEA. Here the CDR3 DNA reads TGTGCCAGCAGCTTCCCACAGGGGGCCACTGAAGCTTTCTTT. Translation: CASSFPQGATEAFF.

The V gene is TRBV12-3 or TRBV12-4, the J gene TRBJ2-1, with D uncertain. V lost 4 bases to trimming and J lost 10 bases, with 14 bases between them. This CDR3 has 13 residues. The CDR3 here is CASSSRAAPEQFF. CDR3 nucleotides: TGTGCCAGCAGTTCAAGGGCCGCCCCGGAGCAGTTCTTC.

The chain employs TRBV5-4 and TRBJ2-7; D remains ambiguous. Germline loops: CDR1 SGHNT, CDR2 YYREEE (reference sequence). The CDR3 is made up of 13 amino acids. The V end lost 7 bases, the J end lost 3 bases, and 14 bases lay between the germline ends. The CDR3: CASRTLTGYEQYF. For the CDR3, the DNA is TGTGCCAGCCGGACCTTAACGGGCTACGAGCAGTACTTC.

The rearrangement links TRBV27 to TRBJ2-7; tentatively, D is TRBD1 (6 bases). Trimming pared 3 bases from V and 0 bases from J, leaving 9 bases between. The germline V gene encodes CDR1 MNHEY and CDR2 SMNVEV (reference sequence). The CDR3 is 14 residues long. This CDR3 reads CASSFGQSSYEQYF. The CDR3, as DNA: TGTGCCAGCAGTTTTGGACAGAGCTCCTACGAGCAGTACTTC.

The V and J genes are TRBV28 and TRBJ2-2; D call uncertain. This CDR3 spans 14 amino acids. Trimming shortened V by 5 bases and J by 0 bases, and 7 bases separated the two germline ends. Germline V gene sequence: CDR1 MDHEN, CDR2 SYDVKM. CDR3 protein: CASSTFANTGELFF. The CDR3 coding sequence is TGTGCCAGCAGTACCTTTGCGAACACCGGGGAGCTGTTTTTT.

The chain has TRBV6-5 and TRBJ2-3; D gene unclear. The CDR3 runs 13 residues. Trimming took 0 bases from V and 5 from J, leaving 6 bases between them. Germline CDR1 and CDR2: MNHEY and SVGAGI. CDR3 region: CASSYSGGDTQYF. The CDR3, as DNA: TGTGCCAGCAGTTACTCGGGTGGAGATACGCAGTATTTT.

The rearrangement joins TRBV5-6 to TRBJ2-3; a weak D match, TRBD2 (5 bases). Per germline, CDR1 SGHDT and CDR2 YYEEEE. Deletions cut 3 bases from V and 4 bases from J, with 12 bases between. This CDR3 is built from 14 residues. The CDR3 loop reads CASSSQSDSDTQYF. DNA for the CDR3: TGTGCCAGCAGCTCCCAATCGGACTCAGATACGCAGTATTTT.

V usage is TRBV11-3 and J usage is TRBJ2-5, with TRBD2 matching over 11 bases. CDR1 and CDR2 from the germline V gene are SGHNT and YENEEA. The CDR3 loop spans 15 amino acids. Unmatched junction bases numbered 7, after V lost 5 bases and J lost 5 bases. For the CDR3, the DNA is TGTGCCAGCAGCGCCCTTAGCGGGGGGGGCGAGACCCAGTACTTC. Translating it yields CASSALSGGGETQYF.

This clone was observed a few times. J is TRBJ1-1 and V is TRBV7-8; 7 bases match TRBD1. V trimming: 5 bases; J trimming: 5 bases; junction bases outside the gene matches: 11. The germline V gene has CDR1 SGHVS and CDR2 FQNEAQ. The CDR3 is 15 residues long. The CDR3 loop reads CASSRARAGGTEAFF. CDR3 DNA sequence: TGTGCCAGCAGCCGAGCCAGGGCAGGGGGAACTGAAGCTTTCTTT.

The chain joins TRBV5-5 to TRBJ2-1; D gene uncertain. Germline V CDR1 and CDR2: SGHKS, YYEKEE (reference sequence). Trimming left V 0 bases short and J 4 bases short, with 11 bases between. The CDR3 contains 15 residues. CDR3 in DNA: TGTGCCAGCAGCTTGGACCCGGGCCCTTACAATGAGCAGTTCTTC. This translates into CASSLDPGPYNEQFF.

This clone has just one count. The CDR3 loop is CASSEGSGGQPQHF. CDR3 bases: TGTGCCAGCAGCGAGGGATCCGGTGGGCAGCCCCAGCATTTT. This chain joins TRBV6-4 and TRBJ1-5, with D uncertain. The germline V gene encodes CDR1 MRHNA and CDR2 SNTAGT. The CDR3 loop spans 14 amino acids. V was trimmed by 6 bases and J by 7 bases, leaving 16 bases between them.

This sequence joins TRBV6-1 and TRBJ1-5; 7 positions agree with TRBD1. J was trimmed by 5 bases and V by 1 base; bases with no gene match: 2. CDR1 and CDR2 from the germline V gene are MNHNS and SASEGT. CDR3 length: 14 amino acids. The CDR3 DNA is TGTGCCAGCAGTGAAGAGACAGGGTATCAGCCCCAGCATTTT. This gives the protein CASSEETGYQPQHF.

This chain uses TRBV7-9 with TRBJ1-2; D remains ambiguous. The CDR3 spans 14 residues. V lost 5 bases and J lost 2, with 12 bases in between. Germline V gene sequence: CDR1 SEHNR, CDR2 FQNEAQ (reference sequence). CDR3: CASSLKTENYGYTF. The CDR3 DNA is TGTGCCAGCAGCCTAAAGACTGAGAACTATGGCTACACCTTC.

The J gene is TRBJ2-2, the V gene TRBV11-3; D is ambiguous. The V gene's germline CDR1 is SGHNT and CDR2 YENEEA. Trimming took 1 base from V and 3 from J, leaving 6 bases between them. The CDR3 is made up of 14 amino acids. The CDR3 coding sequence is TGTGCCAGCAGCTTAGGGTGGGACACCGGGGAGCTGTTTTTT. Protein sequence: CASSLGWDTGELFF.

This chain links TRBV27 with TRBJ1-4, with D possibly TRBD1 on 5 matching bases. Trimming removed 2 bases at V and 8 bases at J, with 12 bases between. Per germline, CDR1 MNHEY and CDR2 SMNVEV (reference sequence). CDR3 size: 14 residues. The chain's CDR3 is CASSLAGVGEKLFF. Written as DNA, the CDR3 is TGTGCCAGCAGTTTAGCGGGGGTCGGGGAAAAACTGTTTTTT.

This clone was recorded only once. Here the CDR3 DNA reads TGTGCCAGCTTCTTGAACACTGAAGCTTTCTTT. Amino acids: CASFLNTEAFF. The genes are TRBV25-1 and TRBJ1-1; D is unresolved. The germline V gene has CDR1 MGHDK and CDR2 SYGVNS. The CDR3 length is 11 residues. Trimming took 8 bases from V and 0 from J, leaving 4 bases between them.